Presented here are 31 T cell receptor beta chains from one specimen sequenced in a study of T cells in Graves' hyperthyroidism and ophthalmopathy. RNA transcripts were the template for amplifying TCR beta CDR3 regions. With the HTBI primer set, the TCR CDR3 went through a first round of RT-PCR. Using its own MiXCR run on the multiplex PCR reads, TCRdb lists one record per CDR3 protein. This table has over 250,000 distinct CDR3 sequences, approximately 26% appearing once. The sequenced sample consisted of blood. The receptors derive from a man aged 35 to 55 with Graves' hyperthyroidism that later progressed to Graves' ophthalmopathy.

A single count supports this clonotype. The genes are TRBV20-1 and TRBJ2-2; 7 bases are shared with TRBD2. The ends lost 0 bases at V and 1 base at J; junction bases unmatched: 11. The CDR3 spans 18 residues. CDR1 is DFQATT, CDR2 SNEGSKA, per germline (reference sequence). As DNA, the CDR3 is TGCAGTGCTAGAGATATGGGGGGGGGACTGCTGAACACCGGGGAGCTGTTTTTT. Its protein product is CSARDMGGGLLNTGELFF.

This clonotype was picked up many times. The junction does not match germline at one end; this may be a read error. This rearrangement joins TRBV3-1 to TRBJ2-7, with D maybe TRBD1 (6 bases). The CDR3 length is 14 residues. Germline loops: CDR1 LGHDT, CDR2 YNNKEL (reference sequence). The CDR3 DNA reads as TGTGCCAGCAGCCGCAGGGGAGCCTCCAACGAGCAGTACTTC. Translation gives CASSRRGASNEQYF.

There are many counts of this clonotype. The chain recombines TRBV27 with TRBJ2-2; 7 bases fit TRBD1. Germline V lookup: CDR1 MNHEY, CDR2 SMNVEV (reference sequence). After removal of 8 bases from V and 6 bases from J, the junction contained 15 bases not matched to a gene. The CDR3 length is 16 residues. CDR3 nucleotides: TGTGCCAGCCATTCGAGGGGGCTCCCCCCGGCCGGGGAGCTGTTTTTT. Translated: CASHSRGLPPAGELFF.

V gene TRBV6-1 combines with J gene TRBJ1-2; 10 bases match TRBD1. V shed 7 bases and J 8 bases; nucleotides not matched to a gene: 10. This CDR3 is 14 amino acids long. Germline-derived CDR1 and CDR2 are MNHNS and SASEGT. The chain's CDR3 is CASTGLRTGGGYTF. In DNA form, the CDR3 reads TGTGCCAGCACTGGCTTGAGGACAGGGGGAGGCTACACCTTC.

The rearrangement links TRBV11-2 to TRBJ2-6, with D perhaps matching TRBD2 (6 bases). The length of the CDR3 is 17 residues. Germline CDR1 SGHAT, CDR2 FQNNGV. V was trimmed by 6 bases and J by 0 bases, leaving 15 bases between them. The CDR3 is CASRGPGLSSGANVLTF. The CDR3 region has the DNA TGTGCCAGCAGGGGTCCGGGACTCTCCTCTGGGGCCAACGTCCTGACTTTC.

The chain has TRBV28 and TRBJ2-5; possible D gene TRBD1, 5 bases. Germline values: CDR1 MDHEN, CDR2 SYDVKM. With 5 bases removed from V and 2 bases from J, the gap between germline ends came to 15 bases. The CDR3 sequence is 15 residues long. The CDR3 loop is CASSDLLGQQETQYF. In nucleotides, the CDR3 is TGTGCCAGCAGTGACCTTTTGGGGCAACAAGAGACCCAGTACTTC.

V and J are TRBV7-2 and TRBJ1-2; D might be TRBD1 (5 bases). Trimming left V 2 bases short and J 3 bases short, with 10 bases between. This CDR3 has 14 residues. Germline V gene sequence: CDR1 SGHTA, CDR2 FQGNSA. CDR3 sequence (DNA): TGTGCCAGCAGCTTATTACGGGGGTACTATGGCTACACCTTC. Translation: CASSLLRGYYGYTF.

The table lists this clonotype with a few counts. The chain combines TRBV29-1 with TRBJ2-2; the D gene is possibly TRBD2 (6 bases). Germline lookup yields CDR1 SQVTM and CDR2 ANQGSEA. Trimming removed 0 bases from V and 4 bases from J, with 12 bases in between. This CDR3 contains 15 residues. CDR3 in DNA: TGCAGCGTTGAAGATATTCGGGAGTCCACCGGGGAGCTGTTTTTT. It codes for CSVEDIRESTGELFF.

At least ten counts were recorded for this clonotype. This chain connects TRBV29-1 to TRBJ2-7; a weak D match, TRBD2 (5 bases). The ends were cut back, 4 bases at V and 2 bases at J, with 21 bases in the middle. Germline-derived CDR1 and CDR2 are SQVTM and ANQGSEA. CDR3 length equals 16 residues. The CDR3 coding sequence is TGCAGCGTTGGCTCCCCGCGCCCGGGGTCCGCCTACGAGCAGTACTTC. Protein product: CSVGSPRPGSAYEQYF.

V usage is TRBV6-5 and J usage is TRBJ1-1, with D perhaps matching TRBD1 (5 bases). Germline V gene lookup returns CDR1 MNHEY and CDR2 SVGAGI. V was cut by 4 bases and J by 6 bases, with 12 bases left in between. This CDR3 comprises 13 residues. The CDR3 nucleotides read TGTGCCAGCAGTTTCCAGGGTTCGTCTGAAGCTTTCTTT. Its protein is CASSFQGSSEAFF.

This clonotype was recorded many times. The chain has TRBV18 and TRBJ1-1, with 10 bases fitting TRBD1. This CDR3 is 15 amino acids long. The germline V gene has CDR1 KGHSH and CDR2 LQKENI. The J segment lost 6 bases and the V segment lost 4 bases, leaving 8 bases of the junction unmatched. This chain's CDR3 is CASSLLGQGLAEAFF. The CDR3 DNA reads as TGTGCCAGCTCACTCCTGGGACAGGGGCTGGCTGAAGCTTTCTTT.

The rearrangement uses TRBV12-3 or TRBV12-4 and TRBJ2-6, with no clear D. The CDR3 contains 14 residues. Trimming removed 3 bases from V and 3 bases from J, with 6 bases in between. The CDR3 loop is CASSFAYGANVLTF. The DNA for the CDR3 is TGTGCCAGCAGTTTTGCATATGGGGCCAACGTCCTGACTTTC.

This clonotype was picked up many times. The rearrangement uses TRBV5-1 and TRBJ2-7; TRBD1 might be the D (6 bases). V lost 4 bases and J lost 3, with 14 bases in between. Germline values: CDR1 SGHRS, CDR2 YFSETQ. This CDR3 has 14 amino acids. The CDR3 nucleotides are TGCGCCAGCAGCCCGGACAGTATAGGCTACGAGCAGTACTTC. Residues: CASSPDSIGYEQYF.

This clonotype has a count of ten or more. This rearrangement joins TRBV19 to TRBJ1-2; D unclear. Germline values: CDR1 LNHDA, CDR2 SQIVND (reference sequence). This CDR3 comprises 12 residues. Trimming left V 3 bases short and J 8 bases short, with 10 bases between. CDR3 coding DNA: TGTGCCAGTAGTATTTCACCTATGGGCTACACCTTC. Translated: CASSISPMGYTF.

V is TRBV27 and J is TRBJ1-1; D call uncertain. Germline V gene data show CDR1 as MNHEY and CDR2 as SMNVEV (reference sequence). Trimming took 5 bases from V and 7 from J, leaving 14 bases between them. The length of the CDR3 is 13 residues. The CDR3 reads CASSAVPWSEAFF. In DNA form, the CDR3 reads TGTGCCAGCAGTGCGGTTCCCTGGAGTGAAGCTTTCTTT.

This clonotype was recorded at least ten times. The chain uses TRBV9 and TRBJ1-6; D unresolved. The CDR3 loop spans 14 amino acids. With 1 base removed from V and 4 bases from J, the gap between germline ends came to 6 bases. Germline V gene sequence: CDR1 SGDLS, CDR2 YYNGEE. The CDR3 DNA follows: TGTGCCAGCAGCGTACTGAGTTATAATTCACCCCTCCACTTT. Its translation: CASSVLSYNSPLHF.

There are many counts of this clonotype. V usage is TRBV9 and J usage is TRBJ1-2, with TRBD1 as a possible D gene (6 bases). This CDR3 is built from 13 residues. V lost 2 bases and J lost 4, with 9 bases in between. CDR1 SGDLS and CDR2 YYNGEE come from the germline V gene. The CDR3 is CASSVRGGYGYTF. DNA for the CDR3: TGTGCCAGCAGCGTCAGGGGTGGCTATGGCTACACCTTC.

This clonotype was picked up many times. The rearrangement joins TRBV19 to TRBJ1-1; D is uncertain. This CDR3 comprises 13 residues. V lost 7 bases to trimming and J lost 4 bases, with 13 bases between them. Per the germline V gene, CDR1 is LNHDA and CDR2 is SQIVND (reference sequence). In DNA form, the CDR3 reads TGTGCCAGTACTTTACAGCGTTCCACTGAAGCTTTCTTT. It encodes CASTLQRSTEAFF.

V and J are TRBV6-1 and TRBJ2-7; a possible D gene is TRBD2 (5 bases). This CDR3 has 15 amino acids. Per the germline V gene, CDR1 is MNHNS and CDR2 is SASEGT. Trimming stripped 5 bases from V and 4 bases from J, with 18 bases between. CDR3: CASSLMGTVAYEQYF. In DNA form, the CDR3 reads TGTGCCAGCAGTCTGATGGGTACGGTAGCGTACGAGCAGTACTTC.

This chain links TRBV3-1 with TRBJ1-2; D remains unclear. This CDR3 has 17 residues. Germline values: CDR1 LGHDT, CDR2 YNNKEL (reference sequence). The ends were cut back, 8 bases at V and 1 base at J, with 23 bases in the middle. The CDR3 reads CASSSRVAHNFNYGYTF. The DNA of the CDR3 is TGTGCCAGCTCCTCCCGGGTGGCACACAATTTTAACTATGGCTACACCTTC.

This clonotype was found many times. The junction shows a germline mismatch at one end, possibly a read error. This chain uses TRBV2 with TRBJ1-5; D is uncertain. This CDR3 spans 12 amino acids. Germline V gives CDR1 SNHLY, CDR2 FYNNEI. The CDR3 loop reads CASKSSKQPQHF. In DNA, the CDR3 is TGTGCCAGCAAGAGTAGCAAGCAGCCCCAGCATTTT.

The chain has TRBV28 and TRBJ2-5, with 10 nucleotides matching TRBD2. This CDR3 comprises 17 residues. CDR1 is MDHEN and CDR2 is SYDVKM in the germline V gene. J gave up 4 bases and V 5 bases, and 13 bases lay outside the gene matches. The CDR3 nucleotides are TGTGCCAGCAGTCCCCCAGCCTTCGGGACTAGCGCAGAGACCCAGTACTTC. Amino acid sequence: CASSPPAFGTSAETQYF.

This chain links TRBV20-1 with TRBJ2-5, with TRBD2 identical over 8 bases. This CDR3 region has 14 residues. V was clipped by 7 bases and J by 2 bases; unmatched bases: 9. CDR1 and CDR2 from the germline V gene are DFQATT and SNEGSKA (reference sequence). The CDR3 here is CSVPLAVGQETQYF. The DNA of the CDR3 is TGCAGTGTCCCACTAGCGGTGGGGCAAGAGACCCAGTACTTC.

At least ten counts were recorded for this clonotype. The rearrangement links TRBV10-1 to TRBJ1-5, with TRBD1 matching 7 bases. The ends lost 2 bases at V and 4 bases at J; junction bases unmatched: 11. Germline V gene sequence: CDR1 WNHNN, CDR2 SYGVQD (reference sequence). The CDR3 runs to 17 residues. DNA of the CDR3: TGCGCCAGCAGTGAGCCGAATATGGGACAGTCAAATCAGCCCCAGCATTTT. Its translation is CASSEPNMGQSNQPQHF.

This clonotype was seen repeatedly, ten times or more. The V gene is TRBV28, the J gene TRBJ2-4; D remains ambiguous. Germline CDR1 and CDR2: MDHEN and SYDVKM. The CDR3 covers 17 residues. Trimming cost V 5 bases and J 0 bases, with 17 bases left between them. The CDR3 here is CASSTPPKALAKNIQYF. The CDR3 DNA sequence: TGTGCCAGCAGTACACCTCCTAAGGCCCTAGCCAAAAACATTCAGTACTTC.

This clonotype was observed many times. This chain links TRBV7-9 with TRBJ2-7; 8 nucleotides align to TRBD1. This CDR3 has 15 residues. The V and J ends lost 5 bases and 0 bases, in that order; junction bases with no gene match: 6. Looked up from germline, CDR1 is SEHNR and CDR2 is FQNEAQ (reference sequence). The CDR3 sequence is CASSDPTGGSYEQYF. The CDR3 DNA follows: TGTGCCAGCAGCGACCCCACAGGGGGCTCCTACGAGCAGTACTTC.

V is TRBV12-3 or TRBV12-4 and J is TRBJ2-5, with D unclear. Between the trimmed V and J ends, which lost 3 bases and 2 bases, there was a span of 7 bases. The CDR3 contains 13 residues. Written as DNA, the CDR3 is TGTGCCAGCAGTTTTCAGAGTCAAGAGACCCAGTACTTC. It codes for CASSFQSQETQYF.

This clonotype has ten or more counts. V and J are TRBV6-5 and TRBJ2-5, with 7 nucleotides matching TRBD1. The CDR3 sequence is 15 residues long. In germline, CDR1 is MNHEY, CDR2 SVGAGI. Germline trimming cut 8 bases from V and 1 base from J; bases unmatched to any gene: 10. CDR3 protein: CASSKRRQGQETQYF. As DNA, the CDR3 is TGTGCCAGCTCTAAGAGACGACAGGGCCAAGAGACCCAGTACTTC.

DNA of the CDR3: TGCAGTGCTAGAGATGGGCAGGGGAGGTACAATGAGCAGTTCTTC. Amino acid sequence: CSARDGQGRYNEQFF. The chain links TRBV20-1 to TRBJ2-1, with D perhaps TRBD1 or TRBD2 (6 bases each). V was clipped by 0 bases and J by 4 bases, with 13 bases between them. The CDR3 length is 15 residues. The germline V gene encodes CDR1 DFQATT and CDR2 SNEGSKA (reference sequence).

V and J are TRBV27 and TRBJ1-5, with D possibly TRBD1 on 5 matching bases. Trimming took 6 bases from V and 6 from J, leaving 15 bases between them. Germline V lookup: CDR1 MNHEY, CDR2 SMNVEV (reference sequence). The CDR3 is 14 residues long. The DNA for the CDR3 is TGTGCCAGCAGCAAATCGGGGGTTACTCAGCCCCAGCATTTT. Residues: CASSKSGVTQPQHF.

J is TRBJ1-1 and V is TRBV7-2; D is uncertain. The CDR3 has 13 residues. The V and J ends lost 1 base and 7 bases respectively, with 10 bases between them. Per germline, CDR1 SGHTA and CDR2 FQGNSA. CDR3 nucleotide sequence: TGTGCCAGCAGCTTAGGTTGGTCGGGTGAAGCTTTCTTT. This codes for CASSLGWSGEAFF.